Below are 5 T cell receptor beta chains sequenced from a single sample in a study of cytomegalovirus exposure and HLA in healthy donors. This PCR relied on a set of 60 Vbeta primers and 13 Jbeta primers. The table came from immunoSEQ multiplex PCR; TCRdb's copy has only in-frame clones and leaves some out. Here the sample spans 130,000 to 150,000 clones, approximately 81% being singletons. The specimen was PBMCs. All receptors come from a boy aged 2 to 9 in good health and CMV-seronegative.

The chain uses TRBV11-2 and TRBJ2-7; D is possibly TRBD1 (5 bases). The length of the CDR3 is 14 residues. The V gene lost 2 bases and the J gene lost 6 bases, with 14 bases spanning the gap. CDR1 and CDR2 from the germline V gene are SGHAT and FQNNGV. This CDR3 is CASSLFDSFREQYF. The CDR3 coding sequence is TGTGCCAGCAGCTTATTTGACAGTTTTCGCGAGCAGTACTTC.

The CDR3 DNA reads as TGTGCCAGCAGTGCCCCGGACAGCTATTACGAGCAGTACTTC. Its translation: CASSAPDSYYEQYF. This rearrangement joins TRBV25-1 to TRBJ2-7, with TRBD1 as a possible D gene (6 bases). V lost 4 bases and J lost 4, with 14 bases in between. The CDR3 has 14 residues. Germline V gene lookup returns CDR1 MGHDK and CDR2 SYGVNS.

This clone was seen once. The chain carries TRBV28 and TRBJ2-4, with D maybe TRBD1 (7 bases). The V end was cut by 7 bases, the J end by 0 bases, with 13 bases between. The CDR3 runs 15 residues. CDR1 and CDR2 (germline): MDHEN, SYDVKM. The CDR3 spells CASMAGGLAKNIQYF. CDR3 bases: TGTGCCAGCATGGCAGGGGGGCTAGCCAAAAACATTCAGTACTTC.

V is TRBV25-1 and J is TRBJ1-2; 10 bases match TRBD1. CDR3 length: 14 residues. Germline V lookup: CDR1 MGHDK, CDR2 SYGVNS. V shed 6 bases, J shed 6 bases, and the junction held 7 bases outside the gene matches. Here the CDR3 reads CASSRQGALDGYTF. The CDR3, as DNA: TGTGCCAGCAGCAGACAGGGGGCTTTGGATGGCTACACCTTC.

This clone was counted a single time. V usage is TRBV7-9 and J usage is TRBJ2-6, with D tentatively TRBD2 (5 bases). Trimming cost V 5 bases and J 2 bases, with 16 bases left between them. The CDR3 is 17 amino acids. Germline CDR1 and CDR2: SEHNR and FQNEAQ (reference sequence). The CDR3 DNA is TGTGCCAGCAGCCCCCAGCGGCGGACGGCTGGGGCCAACGTCCTGACTTTC. The encoded protein is CASSPQRRTAGANVLTF. The full variable domain, with the rest looked up from reference TRBV7-9 and TRBJ2-6, is DTGVSQNPRHKITKRGQNVTFRCDPISEHNRLYWYRQTLGQGPEFLTYFQNEAQLEKSRLLSDRFSAERPKGSFSTLEIQRTEQGDSAMYLCASSPQRRTAGANVLTFGAGSRLTVL.